What follows is one TCR beta chain and its context. Its antigen is currently unknown. This sample is part of a study of somatic mutations in cytotoxic T cells in rheumatoid arthritis. Study as a whole: Among the T-cell populations stained with V beta antibodies, some were separated by flow sorting at nearly 100% purity, including V beta1+ cells whose TCRB was sequenced.

Produced via immunoSEQ multiplex PCR; TCRdb's table is partial and in-frame only. The table lists fewer than 20,000 clones, roughly 70% of them singletons. After CD4+ and CD8+ cells were isolated by positive magnetic bead selection, their purity was checked by flow cytometry. The CDR3 is 15 residues long. The germline V and J ends were trimmed by 2 bases and 1 base, with 8 bases remaining between them. Per germline, CDR1 SGHVS and CDR2 FQNEAQ. Overall study results and limits: The study found that the largest CD8+ clone exceeded 20% of CD8+ cells in about an eighth of the 65 patients. A slight TRBV07 underrepresentation in rheumatoid arthritis patients was reported without multiple-comparison adjustment.

The TCR was taken from a man in his 60s in good health. What was sequenced was CD8+ T cells sorted from blood. This chain connects TRBV7-8 to TRBJ2-2; D remains ambiguous. The DNA of the CDR3 is TGTGCCAGCAGCTTATTCGGGTTGAACACCGGGGAGCTGTTTTTT. As protein: CASSLFGLNTGELFF.